This TCR beta chain was profiled in a study of blood T cell repertoires in COVID-19. Across the study: Collection of acute and convalescent COVID-19 samples took place in the United States, Italy and Spain.

Clones were sequenced by immunoSEQ multiplex PCR, and TCRdb holds only the in-frame ones, with some missing. Altogether more than 60,000 clones are present, 80% to 95% being singletons, with the ten largest covering 6.9%. Germline values: CDR1 LGHDT, CDR2 YNNKEL (reference sequence). This CDR3 is 16 amino acids long. Losses at the gene ends were 0 bases for V and 4 bases for J; bases not matched to a gene: 6. The clonotype was recovered from a human donor in a cohort sampled during active COVID-19. The chain joins TRBV3-1 (or the pseudogene TRBV3-2) to TRBJ2-1; TRBD2 matches at 7 bases. Sample: peripheral blood. CDR3 sequence: CASSQDGRGKYNEQFF. The CDR3 DNA reads as TGTGCCAGCAGCCAAGACGGGCGGGGGAAGTACAATGAGCAGTTCTTC.